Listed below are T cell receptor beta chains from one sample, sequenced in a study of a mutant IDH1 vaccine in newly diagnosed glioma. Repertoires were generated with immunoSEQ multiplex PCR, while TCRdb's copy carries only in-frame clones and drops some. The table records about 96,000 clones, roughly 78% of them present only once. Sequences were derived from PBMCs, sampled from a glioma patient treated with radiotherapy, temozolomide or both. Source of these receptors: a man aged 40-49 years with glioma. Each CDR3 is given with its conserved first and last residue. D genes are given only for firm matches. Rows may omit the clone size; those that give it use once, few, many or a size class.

CDR3: CALARDTRGELFF; DNA: TGTGCCTTAGCCCGGGACACACGCGGGGAGCTGTTTTTT; J: TRBJ2-2; D: .; size: .; V: TRBV30
CDR3: CASSPEWGEGNEQFF; DNA: TGTGCCAGCAGCCCCGAATGGGGCGAGGGCAATGAGCAGTTCTTC; J: TRBJ2-1; D: .; size: .; V: TRBV9
CDR3: CASAPTLTGELFF; DNA: TGTGCCAGCGCCCCTACTCTCACCGGGGAGCTGTTTTTT; J: TRBJ2-2; D: .; size: medium-sized; V: TRBV7-6
CDR3: CASRPGPGFQAFF; DNA: TGTGCCAGCAGACCTGGGCCAGGTTTCCAAGCTTTCTTT; J: TRBJ1-1; D: .; size: .; V: TRBV7-6
CDR3: CASSSPDNEQFF; DNA: TGTGCCAGCAGCTCACCGGACAATGAGCAGTTCTTC; J: TRBJ2-1; D: .; size: .; V: TRBV5-6
CDR3: CSVATTGGRSKNIQYF; DNA: TGCAGCGTTGCTACTACAGGGGGTCGGTCCAAAAACATTCAGTACTTC; J: TRBJ2-4; D: TRBD1; size: .; V: TRBV29-1
CDR3: CASRRGGRETGYGYTF; DNA: TGTGCCAGTAGACGAGGCGGAAGGGAAACGGGCTATGGCTACACCTTC; J: TRBJ1-2; D: .; size: .; V: TRBV19
CDR3: CASSVPGQGLNYGYTF; DNA: TGTGCCAGCAGCGTCCCGGGACAGGGTTTGAACTATGGCTACACCTTC; J: TRBJ1-2; D: TRBD1; size: few; V: TRBV7-9
CDR3: CASSVSGTPSYEQYF; DNA: TGTGCCAGCAGCGTATCCGGGACACCATCCTACGAGCAGTACTTC; J: TRBJ2-7; D: .; size: .; V: TRBV9
CDR3: CASIKGGRETQYF; DNA: TGTGCCAGCATCAAAGGGGGTAGAGAGACCCAGTACTTC; J: TRBJ2-5; D: .; size: once; V: TRBV6-5
CDR3: CATSRDRLAGEQYF; DNA: TGTGCCACCAGCAGAGATAGGCTAGCTGGCGAGCAGTACTTC; J: TRBJ2-7; D: .; size: .; V: TRBV15
CDR3: CASSLVWREAFF; DNA: TGTGCCAGCAGCTTAGTTTGGAGAGAAGCTTTCTTT; J: TRBJ1-1; D: .; size: few; V: TRBV7-2
CDR3: CASSQDATARDYGYTF; DNA: TGCGCCAGCAGCCAAGATGCAACAGCTAGGGACTATGGCTACACCTTC; J: TRBJ1-2; D: .; size: .; V: TRBV4-1
CDR3: CASSQGQSNYGYTF; DNA: TGCGCCAGCAGCCAAGGACAATCAAACTATGGCTACACCTTC; J: TRBJ1-2; D: .; size: few; V: TRBV4-3
CDR3: CASSYGGLDEQFF; DNA: TGTGCCAGCAGTTATGGGGGGCTAGATGAGCAGTTCTTC; J: TRBJ2-1; D: .; size: .; V: TRBV27
CDR3: CASSSRQIEAFF; DNA: TGTGCCAGCAGCTCTCGACAGATTGAAGCTTTCTTT; J: TRBJ1-1; D: .; size: .; V: TRBV7-9
CDR3: CASSLVGRLEAFF; DNA: TGTGCCAGCAGCTTAGTGGGCCGCCTGGAAGCTTTCTTT; J: TRBJ1-1; D: .; size: .; V: TRBV7-2
CDR3: CASSLTVGKNIQYF; DNA: TGTGCCAGCAGTTTAACGGTAGGAAAAAACATTCAGTACTTC; J: TRBJ2-4; D: .; size: .; V: TRBV28
CDR3: CASSPVLRNEQFF; DNA: TGTGCCAGCAGCCCGGTGCTCCGCAATGAGCAGTTCTTC; J: TRBJ2-1; D: .; size: .; V: TRBV14
CDR3: CASSFSASGPKNIQYF; DNA: TGTGCCAGCAGCTTTTCCGCTTCAGGGCCCAAAAACATTCAGTACTTC; J: TRBJ2-4; D: .; size: .; V: TRBV7-9
CDR3: CASSLTVTGGYTF; DNA: TGCGCCAGCAGCCTGACAGTTACGGGTGGCTACACCTTC; J: TRBJ1-2; D: .; size: .; V: TRBV5-1
CDR3: CASSPQGAGADTQYF; DNA: TGTGCCAGCAGCCCACAGGGGGCAGGGGCAGATACGCAGTATTTT; J: TRBJ2-3; D: TRBD1; size: .; V: TRBV5-4
CDR3: CATSRDSRETQYF; DNA: TGTGCCACCAGCAGAGACAGTCGGGAGACCCAGTACTTC; J: TRBJ2-5; D: .; size: .; V: TRBV15
CDR3: CSVRGGPEAFF; DNA: TGCAGCGTCAGGGGGGGCCCTGAAGCTTTCTTT; J: TRBJ1-1; D: TRBD1; size: .; V: TRBV29-1
CDR3: CSVGGTGSTDTQYF; DNA: TGCAGCGTTGGGGGGACAGGGAGCACAGATACGCAGTATTTT; J: TRBJ2-3; D: TRBD1; size: .; V: TRBV29-1
CDR3: CASSPQGAGSNQPQHF; DNA: TGTGCCAGCTCACCACAGGGGGCAGGGAGCAATCAGCCCCAGCATTTT; J: TRBJ1-5; D: TRBD1; size: .; V: TRBV18
CDR3: CASSSGSRGQETQYF; DNA: TGTGCCAGCAGCTCCGGCAGTAGGGGCCAAGAGACCCAGTACTTC; J: TRBJ2-5; D: .; size: .; V: TRBV7-2
CDR3: CASSLGIYQETQYF; DNA: TGTGCCAGCAGCTTAGGTATCTACCAAGAGACCCAGTACTTC; J: TRBJ2-5; D: .; size: .; V: TRBV7-2
CDR3: CASSFGPGPLDGYTF; DNA: TGTGCCAGCAGCTTCGGTCCCGGACCCCTAGATGGCTACACCTTC; J: TRBJ1-2; D: .; size: .; V: TRBV7-2
CDR3: CASSYSGGVDGYTF; DNA: TGTGCCAGCAGTTATTCAGGGGGCGTCGATGGCTACACCTTC; J: TRBJ1-2; D: TRBD1; size: .; V: TRBV6-5
CDR3: CASSRQEGTYEQYF; DNA: TGTGCCAGTAGTAGACAAGAAGGCACCTACGAGCAGTACTTC; J: TRBJ2-7; D: .; size: .; V: TRBV19
CDR3: CASSPSVTEAFF; DNA: TGTGCCAGCTCACCATCCGTCACTGAAGCTTTCTTT; J: TRBJ1-1; D: .; size: few; V: TRBV18
CDR3: CASSVEGENQPQHF; DNA: TGTGCCAGCAGCGTAGAGGGGGAAAATCAGCCCCAGCATTTT; J: TRBJ1-5; D: .; size: .; V: TRBV28
CDR3: CAIRGQPKGTQYF; DNA: TGTGCCATCAGAGGACAGCCCAAGGGGACCCAGTACTTC; J: TRBJ2-5; D: .; size: .; V: TRBV10-3
CDR3: CASSETWFEAFF; DNA: TGTGCCAGCAGTGAAACATGGTTTGAAGCTTTCTTT; J: TRBJ1-1; D: .; size: once; V: TRBV6-1
CDR3: CASSERLASGVEQFF; DNA: TGTGCCAGCAGTGAAAGGTTAGCTAGCGGGGTTGAGCAGTTCTTC; J: TRBJ2-1; D: TRBD2; size: .; V: TRBV6-1
CDR3: CASSVEGLPGNTIYF; DNA: TGTGCCAGCAGCGTAGAAGGACTGCCTGGAAACACCATATATTTT; J: TRBJ1-3; D: .; size: .; V: TRBV9
CDR3: CASSQDPPSRSWVETQYF; DNA: TGCGCCAGCAGCCAAGATCCCCCTAGTCGGTCTTGGGTGGAGACCCAGTACTTC; J: TRBJ2-5; D: .; size: .; V: TRBV4-3
CDR3: CASSDTGQGTDTQYF; DNA: TGTGCCAGCAGTGATACTGGACAGGGCACAGATACGCAGTATTTT; J: TRBJ2-3; D: TRBD1; size: .; V: TRBV25-1
CDR3: CASQQGFEKLFF; DNA: TGTGCCAGCCAACAGGGGTTTGAAAAACTGTTTTTT; J: TRBJ1-4; D: TRBD1; size: .; V: TRBV6-6
CDR3: CASSLAPREHTDTQYF; DNA: TGCGCCAGCAGCTTGGCTCCGCGGGAGCACACAGATACGCAGTATTTT; J: TRBJ2-3; D: TRBD2; size: .; V: TRBV5-1
CDR3: CASSQTRLAGMTDTQYF; DNA: TGCGCCAGCAGCCAAACTAGACTAGCGGGAATGACAGATACGCAGTATTTT; J: TRBJ2-3; D: TRBD2; size: .; V: TRBV4-3
CDR3: CASSSRGEGNQPQHF; DNA: TGTGCCAGCAGCAGCCGGGGGGAGGGCAATCAGCCCCAGCATTTT; J: TRBJ1-5; D: .; size: .; V: TRBV9
CDR3: CASSPRGRGDSYEQYF; DNA: TGTGCCAGCTCACCACGAGGGCGGGGGGACTCCTACGAGCAGTACTTC; J: TRBJ2-7; D: TRBD2; size: .; V: TRBV18
CDR3: CASSASGGPGANVLTF; DNA: TGTGCCAGCAGCGCCTCGGGGGGTCCTGGGGCCAACGTCCTGACTTTC; J: TRBJ2-6; D: TRBD2; size: .; V: TRBV9
CDR3: CASSPSTGSLGNEQFF; DNA: TGTGCCAGCAGTCCCTCGACCGGGAGCCTCGGGAATGAGCAGTTCTTC; J: TRBJ2-1; D: .; size: .; V: TRBV7-3
CDR3: CASSKNRQGDVYF; DNA: TGCGCCAGCAGCAAAAATAGACAGGGAGACGTGTATTTT; J: TRBJ2-3; D: TRBD1; size: .; V: TRBV5-1
CDR3: CASSPGLAGPPRAYEQYF; DNA: TGCGCCAGCAGCCCGGGACTAGCGGGACCCCCCCGGGCCTACGAGCAGTACTTC; J: TRBJ2-7; D: TRBD2; size: .; V: TRBV4-3
CDR3: CASTPENRSGARHEQYF; DNA: TGCGCCAGCACCCCTGAGAACCGGTCTGGGGCTCGCCACGAGCAGTACTTC; J: TRBJ2-7; D: .; size: .; V: TRBV4-1
CDR3: CAIKGTGLYNEQFF; DNA: TGTGCCATCAAGGGGACAGGGCTGTACAATGAGCAGTTCTTC; J: TRBJ2-1; D: TRBD1; size: .; V: TRBV10-3
CDR3: CAWSEGLAAYEQYF; DNA: TGTGCCTGGAGTGAGGGACTAGCGGCCTACGAGCAGTACTTC; J: TRBJ2-7; D: TRBD2; size: once; V: TRBV30
CDR3: CASSPAPGVEQYF; DNA: TGTGCCAGCAGTCCGGCCCCGGGGGTGGAGCAGTACTTC; J: TRBJ2-7; D: .; size: .; V: TRBV5-4
CDR3: CAITSAGQNTGELFF; DNA: TGTGCCATCACATCAGCGGGACAAAACACCGGGGAGCTGTTTTTT; J: TRBJ2-2; D: .; size: few; V: TRBV10-3
CDR3: CASSSPRGANVLTF; DNA: TGTGCCAGCAGCTCCCCTCGGGGGGCCAACGTCCTGACTTTC; J: TRBJ2-6; D: .; size: few; V: TRBV7-2
CDR3: CASSRDSYNEQFF; DNA: TGTGCCAGCAGCCGTGACTCCTACAATGAGCAGTTCTTC; J: TRBJ2-1; D: .; size: once; V: TRBV6-5
CDR3: CASSYGPDTQYF; DNA: TGTGCCAGCAGTTACGGCCCGGATACGCAGTATTTT; J: TRBJ2-3; D: .; size: .; V: TRBV6-5
CDR3: CATKRGFQDTQYF; DNA: TGTGCCACCAAGAGGGGCTTCCAAGATACGCAGTATTTT; J: TRBJ2-3; D: .; size: .; V: TRBV6-1